Reported below is one TCR beta chain. The target antigen is unknown. Using immunoSEQ multiplex PCR, the repertoire was profiled, and TCRdb retains in-frame clones only, with some absent. Among around 50,000 clones listed, 85% to 95% were seen once. This record belongs to a study of PD-1 blockade in classical Hodgkin lymphoma. Study-wide results and caveats: A significant rise in TCR diversity by C4D1 was seen for CD4+ but not CD8+ cells. Diminished baseline TCR diversity has been reported in newly diagnosed patients relative to healthy donors.

CDR1 is SGHTA, CDR2 FQGNSA, per germline. V trimming: 3 bases; J trimming: 2 bases; junction bases outside the gene matches: 4. This CDR3 has 14 amino acids. All patients experienced relapse after autologous stem cell transplantation, and brentuximab vedotin exposure was variable. The V gene is TRBV7-2, the J gene TRBJ2-7, with TRBD2 identical over 7 bases. The starting material was peripheral blood mononuclear cells (PBMCs), obtained before the second cycle of nivolumab. The origin of this receptor is a human donor with classical Hodgkin lymphoma. The chain's CDR3 is CASSFGLAAYEQYF. In DNA, the CDR3 is TGTGCCAGCAGCTTCGGGCTAGCGGCCTACGAGCAGTACTTC.